The 8 T cell receptor beta chains listed next were all sequenced from one sample in a study of T cell responses to AZD1222 COVID-19 vaccine. TCRdb's copy holds only in-frame clones and misses some; the assay was immunoSEQ multiplex PCR. This table holds around 150,000 clones, approximately 88% found once. Sample: peripheral blood, taken 28 days after the second AZD1222 dose. The receptors shown here come from an adult who received the AZD1222 COVID-19 vaccine.

The rearrangement links TRBV7-9 to TRBJ2-7, with a tentative D call TRBD2 (5 bases). The CDR3 spans 12 residues. Deletions cut 1 base from V and 6 bases from J, with 7 bases between. The germline CDR1 and CDR2 sequences are SEHNR and FQNEAQ (reference sequence). The DNA of the CDR3 is TGTGCCAGCAGCTTAGAAGGACTCGAGCAGTACTTC. This encodes CASSLEGLEQYF.

This clone was seen only once. The V call is TRBV9, the J call TRBJ2-7, with unresolved D. Germline CDR1 reads SGDLS; CDR2 reads YYNGEE. Trimming cost V 1 base and J 3 bases, with 14 bases left between them. CDR3 length: 15 residues. The CDR3 coding sequence is TGTGCCAGCAGCGTAAGTCCAGCTAGTAGCTACGAGCAGTACTTC. It specifies CASSVSPASSYEQYF.

For the CDR3, the DNA is TGTGCCAGCAGCCCCTCCATGGATGGCTACACCTTC. Amino acid sequence: CASSPSMDGYTF. J is TRBJ1-2 and V is TRBV5-6, with D uncertain. Germline V gives CDR1 SGHDT, CDR2 YYEEEE. Trimming cost V 4 bases and J 6 bases, with 10 bases left between them. CDR3 length: 12 residues.

The V call is TRBV9, the J call TRBJ2-3; perhaps TRBD1 as D (6 bases). This CDR3 comprises 13 residues. The V gene lost 7 bases and the J gene lost 1 base, with 10 bases spanning the gap. In germline, CDR1 is SGDLS, CDR2 YYNGEE. Here the CDR3 DNA reads TGTGCCAGCGGGGGCAGGGGCACAGATACGCAGTATTTT. This translates into CASGGRGTDTQYF.

The V and J genes are TRBV19 and TRBJ2-1, with TRBD2 matching over 11 bases. This CDR3 has 17 residues. The V gene end was trimmed by 8 bases and the J gene end by 7 bases; junction bases not matched to a gene: 16. CDR1 LNHDA and CDR2 SQIVND come from the germline V gene (reference sequence). The CDR3 DNA follows: TGTGCCAGTTCACCAGGGTCGGGTCTAGCGGGGGGTAATGAGCAGTTCTTC. It translates to CASSPGSGLAGGNEQFF.

This chain joins TRBV19 and TRBJ1-5, with D unclear. V was pared by 3 bases and J by 6 bases, with 15 bases between. Germline CDR1 LNHDA, CDR2 SQIVND (reference sequence). This CDR3 comprises 15 residues. In nucleotides, the CDR3 is TGTGCCAGTAGTATCGGAAGGCAGGCTGGTCAGCCCCAGCATTTT. Protein: CASSIGRQAGQPQHF.

This rearrangement joins TRBV9 to TRBJ1-2; D uncertain. This CDR3 is built from 11 residues. V lost 0 bases, J lost 7 bases, and 4 bases lay in between. Per the germline V gene, CDR1 is SGDLS and CDR2 is YYNGEE. CDR3 nucleotide sequence: TGTGCCAGCAGCGTAGAGGTTGGCTACACCTTC. Translation gives CASSVEVGYTF. Filled out from reference TRBV9 and TRBJ1-2, the complete variable domain reads DSGVTQTPKHLITATGQRVTLRCSPRSGDLSVYWYQQSLDQGLQFLIQYYNGEERAKGNILERFSAQQFPDLHSELNLSSLELGDSALYFCASSVEVGYTFGSGTRLTVV.

The V call is TRBV2, the J call TRBJ2-3, with D uncertain. V gave up 2 bases and J gave up 3 bases, with 3 bases separating them. Germline V lookup: CDR1 SNHLY, CDR2 FYNNEI. The CDR3 runs 12 residues. CDR3: CASSELTDTQYF. As DNA, the CDR3 is TGTGCCAGCAGTGAACTTACAGATACGCAGTATTTT.